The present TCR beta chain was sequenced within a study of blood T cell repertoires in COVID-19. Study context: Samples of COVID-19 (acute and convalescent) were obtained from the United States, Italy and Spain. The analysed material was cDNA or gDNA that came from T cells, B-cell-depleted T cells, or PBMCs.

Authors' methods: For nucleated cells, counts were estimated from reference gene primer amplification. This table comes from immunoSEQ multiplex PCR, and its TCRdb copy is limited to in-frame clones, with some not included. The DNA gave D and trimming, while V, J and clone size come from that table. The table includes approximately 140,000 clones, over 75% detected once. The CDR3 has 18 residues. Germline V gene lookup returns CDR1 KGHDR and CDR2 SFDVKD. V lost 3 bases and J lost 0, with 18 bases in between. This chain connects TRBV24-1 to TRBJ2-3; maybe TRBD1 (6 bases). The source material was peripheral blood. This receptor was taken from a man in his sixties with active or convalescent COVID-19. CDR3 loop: CATSDGGRQDTSTDTQYF. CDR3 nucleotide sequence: TGTGCCACCAGTGATGGGGGCCGACAGGACACTAGCACAGATACGCAGTATTTT.